The following is a T cell receptor (beta chain) sequence with its context. Antigen specificity is unknown. The data were taken from a study of T cell responses to AZD1222 COVID-19 vaccine. General study findings and limits: Females outnumbered males among donors, who were mostly white British; clonal diversity was possibly underestimated. Sampling captured repertoires only after the peak T cell response.

Only in-frame clones appear in the TCRdb table, and some are missing; sequencing was by immunoSEQ multiplex PCR. The table lists over 110,000 clones, about 90% of them singletons. This receptor was taken from an adult who received the AZD1222 COVID-19 vaccine. The sample here was peripheral blood, taken 28 days after the second AZD1222 dose.

CDR3 region: CASSSGTGVTEAFF. The CDR3 DNA follows: TGTGCCAGCAGCTCCGGGACAGGGGTCACTGAAGCTTTCTTT. V gene TRBV7-9 combines with J gene TRBJ1-1, with 10 bases lining up with TRBD1. Trimming took 4 bases from V and 4 from J; bases not matched to a gene: 3. The length of the CDR3 is 14 residues. Germline values: CDR1 SEHNR, CDR2 FQNEAQ (reference sequence).